One and the same sample provided the 21 T cell receptor beta chains below, sequenced in a study of blood T cell repertoires in COVID-19. TCRdb's table, derived via immunoSEQ multiplex PCR, lists solely in-frame clones and lacks some. The sample contains over 100,000 clones, about 89% of which appear only once. Sequencing was done on a sample of peripheral blood. These receptors were obtained from a man between 45 and 60 years old with active COVID-19.

CDR3 amino acids: CASSPGGGGYNEQFF. The CDR3 DNA follows: TGTGCCAGCTCACCGGGAGGGGGGGGCTACAATGAGCAGTTCTTC. This chain connects TRBV18 to TRBJ2-1; D is perhaps TRBD2 (7 bases). In germline, CDR1 is KGHSH, CDR2 LQKENI. The V end was cut by 3 bases, the J end by 3 bases, with 12 bases between. This CDR3 has 15 residues.

This sequence joins TRBV7-9 and TRBJ2-3; 8 positions match TRBD2. The CDR3 runs 15 residues. J lost 6 bases, V lost 2 bases, and 7 bases had no gene match. Per germline, CDR1 SEHNR and CDR2 FQNEAQ (reference sequence). CDR3 protein: CASSLYRGGEDTQYF. CDR3 DNA: TGTGCCAGCAGCTTATATCGGGGGGGTGAGGATACGCAGTATTTT.

For the CDR3, the DNA is TGTGCCTGGAGTAGGGGCACCGTCAAACAGCCCCAGCATTTT. Protein product: CAWSRGTVKQPQHF. V is TRBV30 and J is TRBJ1-5; D is perhaps TRBD1 (5 bases). V lost 2 bases to trimming and J lost 7 bases, with 15 bases between them. The CDR3 has 14 amino acids. Per germline, CDR1 GTSNPN and CDR2 SVGIG (reference sequence).

The chain combines TRBV11-2 with TRBJ2-6; D is ambiguous. CDR1 is SGHAT, CDR2 FQNNGV, per germline. The germline V and J ends were trimmed by 0 bases and 1 base, with 7 bases remaining between them. This CDR3 comprises 16 residues. CDR3 residues: CASSLESRSGANVLTF. The CDR3 nucleotides read TGTGCCAGCAGCTTAGAATCTAGGTCTGGGGCCAACGTCCTGACTTTC.

This clone was detected only once. This chain joins TRBV6-4 and TRBJ2-3; TRBD2 might be the D (6 bases). The ends were cut back, 4 bases at V and 2 bases at J, with 13 bases in the middle. CDR1 and CDR2 from the germline V gene are MRHNA and SNTAGT. The CDR3 runs to 15 residues. The CDR3 sequence: CASSARAGSTDTQYF. As DNA, the CDR3 is TGTGCCAGCAGTGCCCGGGCGGGGTCCACAGATACGCAGTATTTT.

V and J are TRBV12-5 and TRBJ1-1, with D perhaps TRBD1 (6 bases). Deletions cut 5 bases from V and 7 bases from J, with 11 bases between. This CDR3 has 12 amino acids. CDR1 LGHNT and CDR2 FRNRAP come from the germline V gene. CDR3: CASGQGGLEAFF. The CDR3 bases are TGTGCTAGTGGTCAAGGGGGTCTTGAAGCTTTCTTT.

This chain connects TRBV5-1 to TRBJ2-2; tentatively, D is TRBD1 (5 bases). The germline V and J ends were trimmed by 5 bases and 1 base, with 12 bases remaining between them. Germline V lookup: CDR1 SGHRS, CDR2 YFSETQ. This CDR3 is built from 15 residues. CDR3 DNA sequence: TGCGCCAGCAGATCGGTGCAGGGGAACACCGGGGAGCTGTTTTTT. It translates to CASRSVQGNTGELFF.

This clone has only a few counts. The V gene is TRBV5-4, the J gene TRBJ2-7; TRBD2 agrees at 13 bases. The CDR3 loop spans 16 amino acids. V gave up 4 bases and J gave up 2 bases; unmatched junction bases: 6. Germline V lookup: CDR1 SGHNT, CDR2 YYREEE (reference sequence). The CDR3 nucleotides read TGTGCCAGCAGCCCCTCCGGGACTAGCGGGACCTACGAGCAGTACTTC. Its translation is CASSPSGTSGTYEQYF.

This chain joins TRBV5-8 and TRBJ1-1; D not resolved. Trimming shortened V by 0 bases and J by 3 bases, and 6 bases separated the two germline ends. This CDR3 spans 13 amino acids. Germline loops: CDR1 SGHTS, CDR2 YDEGEE. CDR3 nucleotides: TGTGCCAGCAGCTTGGACATTTACACTGAAGCTTTCTTT. It is translated as CASSLDIYTEAFF.

The rearrangement joins TRBV5-1 to TRBJ1-2; no firm D call. Germline CDR1 reads SGHRS; CDR2 reads YFSETQ. Trimming left V 1 base short and J 2 bases short, with 9 bases between. This CDR3 contains 14 residues. The CDR3, as DNA: TGCGCCAGCAGCTTGAAAGCCTACAACTATGGCTACACCTTC. It yields the protein CASSLKAYNYGYTF. The full variable domain, completed using reference TRBV5-1 and TRBJ1-2, is KAGVTQTPRYLIKTRGQQVTLSCSPISGHRSVSWYQQTPGQGLQFLFEYFSETQRNKGNFPGRFSGRQFSNSRSEMNVSTLELGDSALYLCASSLKAYNYGYTFGSGTRLTVV.

V usage is TRBV5-1 and J usage is TRBJ2-3; tentatively, D is TRBD2 (5 bases). The germline CDR1 and CDR2 sequences are SGHRS and YFSETQ. V was shortened by 4 bases and J by 6 bases, with 18 bases between the two germline ends. This CDR3 region has 15 residues. The DNA of the CDR3 is TGCGCCAGCAGCCCACTTCTCGGGATTTGGGATACGCAGTATTTT. Translated: CASSPLLGIWDTQYF.

The gene calls are TRBV7-9 and TRBJ2-3, with 9 positions matching TRBD2. CDR3 size: 16 residues. The ends lost 7 bases at V and 4 bases at J; junction bases unmatched: 12. Germline CDR1 SEHNR, CDR2 FQNEAQ (reference sequence). The CDR3 sequence is CASTLISGGGADTQYF. CDR3 nucleotides: TGTGCCAGCACCCTTATTAGCGGGGGTGGGGCAGATACGCAGTATTTT.

The chain links TRBV7-9 to TRBJ2-3; 8 positions agree with TRBD2. V shed 5 bases, J shed 1 base, and the junction held 8 bases outside the gene matches. Germline V gene lookup returns CDR1 SEHNR and CDR2 FQNEAQ (reference sequence). The CDR3 contains 16 residues. The CDR3 region is CASSREPGGGTDTQYF. DNA of the CDR3: TGTGCCAGCAGCCGCGAACCCGGGGGGGGCACAGATACGCAGTATTTT.

The CDR3 here is CASSPSTVSNSPLHF. The CDR3 coding sequence is TGTGCCAGCTCACCAAGCACCGTCTCTAATTCACCCCTCCACTTT. The rearrangement links TRBV18 to TRBJ1-6; unclear D gene. This CDR3 has 15 amino acids. V shed 2 bases and J shed 6 bases, with 11 bases lying between them. Looked up from germline, CDR1 is KGHSH and CDR2 is LQKENI.

There are a few counts of this clone. V usage is TRBV18 and J usage is TRBJ1-1, with D hard to call. V was cut by 1 base and J by 2 bases, with 11 bases left in between. The germline CDR1 and CDR2 sequences are KGHSH and LQKENI. The CDR3 is 15 residues long. In nucleotides, the CDR3 is TGTGCCAGCTCACCACGGAACAGTAGTAACACTGAAGCTTTCTTT. It translates to CASSPRNSSNTEAFF.

The V call is TRBV3-1 (or the pseudogene TRBV3-2), the J call TRBJ2-5, with 9 bases identical to TRBD2. V shed 4 bases, J shed 11 bases, and the junction held 17 bases outside the gene matches. The CDR3 is made up of 16 amino acids. The germline gives CDR1 LGHDT, CDR2 YNNKEL (reference sequence). Here the CDR3 reads CASSPLLGSGGRSQYF. In DNA form, the CDR3 reads TGTGCCAGCAGCCCCCTCCTCGGGAGCGGGGGGCGTTCACAGTACTTC.

This chain connects TRBV10-3 to TRBJ2-7; 7 bases map to TRBD1. This CDR3 is built from 15 residues. V was pared by 3 bases and J by 5 bases, with 10 bases of the junction left unmatched. Germline values: CDR1 ENHRY, CDR2 SYGVKD. The CDR3 DNA sequence: TGTGCCATCAGTGACCCTCGACAGGGAACCAACGAGCAGTACTTC. Protein product: CAISDPRQGTNEQYF.

The chain links TRBV7-9 to TRBJ2-1, with D hard to call. The V end was cut by 1 base, the J end by 8 bases, with 6 bases between. The CDR3 spans 12 residues. CDR1 SEHNR and CDR2 FQNEAQ come from the germline V gene (reference sequence). The CDR3 sequence: CASSLGLDEQFF. Here the CDR3 DNA reads TGTGCCAGCAGCTTAGGGCTTGATGAGCAGTTCTTC.

J is TRBJ2-2 and V is TRBV6-2 or TRBV6-3; perhaps TRBD1 as D (6 bases). Germline V gene sequence: CDR1 MNHEY, CDR2 SVGEGT. The CDR3 has 15 amino acids. Trimming cost V 2 bases and J 4 bases, with 11 bases left between them. CDR3 sequence: CASSYGGQVTGELFF. CDR3 DNA sequence: TGTGCCAGCAGTTACGGGGGCCAGGTCACCGGGGAGCTGTTTTTT.

The chain employs TRBV6-2 or TRBV6-3 and TRBJ2-1, with 13 bases aligning to TRBD2. From germline, CDR1 is MNHEY and CDR2 SVGEGT. V lost 6 bases to trimming and J lost 6 bases; unmatched junction nucleotides: 5. There are 15 residues in the CDR3. This CDR3 reads CASSRGLAGFNEQFF. In nucleotides, the CDR3 is TGTGCCAGCAGCCGGGGACTAGCGGGGTTCAATGAGCAGTTCTTC.

This chain links TRBV14 with TRBJ2-3, with D possibly being TRBD1 (6 bases). Trimming removed 4 bases at V and 2 bases at J, with 16 bases between. Germline values: CDR1 SGHDN, CDR2 FVKESK. This CDR3 has 16 amino acids. The CDR3 DNA sequence: TGTGCCAGCAGCCCTTACTGGGACACCGCCACAGATACGCAGTATTTT. As protein: CASSPYWDTATDTQYF.